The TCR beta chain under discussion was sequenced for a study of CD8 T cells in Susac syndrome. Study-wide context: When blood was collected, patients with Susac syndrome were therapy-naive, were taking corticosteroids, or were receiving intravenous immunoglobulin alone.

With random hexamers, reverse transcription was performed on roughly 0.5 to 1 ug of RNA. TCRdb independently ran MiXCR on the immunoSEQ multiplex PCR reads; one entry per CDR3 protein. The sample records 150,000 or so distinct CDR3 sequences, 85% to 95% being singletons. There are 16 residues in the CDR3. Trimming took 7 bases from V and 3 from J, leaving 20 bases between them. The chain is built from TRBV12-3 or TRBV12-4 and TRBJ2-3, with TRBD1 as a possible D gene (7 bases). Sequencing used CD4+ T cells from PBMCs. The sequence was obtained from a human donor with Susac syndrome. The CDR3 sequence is CASNLGQGGRTDTQYF. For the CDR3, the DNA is TGTGCCAGCAACCTGGGCCAGGGGGGCCGGACAGATACGCAGTATTTT.